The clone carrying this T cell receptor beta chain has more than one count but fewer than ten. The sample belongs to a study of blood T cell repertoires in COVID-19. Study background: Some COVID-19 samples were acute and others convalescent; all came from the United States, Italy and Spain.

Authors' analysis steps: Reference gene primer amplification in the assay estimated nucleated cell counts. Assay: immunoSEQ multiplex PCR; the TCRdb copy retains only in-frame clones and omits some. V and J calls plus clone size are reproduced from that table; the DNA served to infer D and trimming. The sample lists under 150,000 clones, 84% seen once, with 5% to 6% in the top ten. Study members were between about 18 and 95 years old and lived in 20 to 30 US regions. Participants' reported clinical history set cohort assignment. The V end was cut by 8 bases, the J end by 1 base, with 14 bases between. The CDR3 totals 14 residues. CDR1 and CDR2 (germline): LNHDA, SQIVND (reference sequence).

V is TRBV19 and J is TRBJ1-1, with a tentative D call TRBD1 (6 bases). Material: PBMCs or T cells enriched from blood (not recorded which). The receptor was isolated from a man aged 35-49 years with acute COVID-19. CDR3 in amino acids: CASGELGANTEAFF. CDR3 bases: TGTGCCAGTGGGGAACTGGGGGCGAACACTGAAGCTTTCTTT.